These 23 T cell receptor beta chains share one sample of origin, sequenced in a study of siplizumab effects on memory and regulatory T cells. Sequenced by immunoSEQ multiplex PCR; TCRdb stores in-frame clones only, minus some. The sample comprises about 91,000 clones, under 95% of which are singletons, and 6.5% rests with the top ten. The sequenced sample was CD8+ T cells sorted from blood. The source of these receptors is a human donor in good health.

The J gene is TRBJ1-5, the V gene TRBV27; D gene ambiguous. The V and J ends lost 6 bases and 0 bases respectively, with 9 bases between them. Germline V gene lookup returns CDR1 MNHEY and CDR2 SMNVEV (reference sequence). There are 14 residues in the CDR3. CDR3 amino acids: CASRDGVSNQPQHF. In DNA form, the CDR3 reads TGTGCCAGCAGAGACGGCGTTAGCAATCAGCCCCAGCATTTT.

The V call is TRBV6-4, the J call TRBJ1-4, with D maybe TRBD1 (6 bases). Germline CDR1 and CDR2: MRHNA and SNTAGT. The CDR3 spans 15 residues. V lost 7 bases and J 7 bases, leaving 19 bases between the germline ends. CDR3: CASIRRGTMCEKLFF. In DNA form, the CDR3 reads TGTGCCAGCATTCGTCGGGGGACAATGTGTGAAAAACTGTTTTTT.

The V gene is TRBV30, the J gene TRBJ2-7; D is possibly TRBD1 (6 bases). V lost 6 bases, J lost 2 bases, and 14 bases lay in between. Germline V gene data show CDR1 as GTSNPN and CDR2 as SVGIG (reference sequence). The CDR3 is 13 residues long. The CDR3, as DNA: TGTGCCTGTACAGGGTCCCGGACCTACGAGCAGTACTTC. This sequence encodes CACTGSRTYEQYF. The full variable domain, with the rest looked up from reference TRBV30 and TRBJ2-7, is SQTIHQWPATLVQPVGSPLSLECTVEGTSNPNLYWYRQAAGRGLQLLFYSVGIGQISSEVPQNLSASRPQDRQFILSSKKLLLSDSGFYLCACTGSRTYEQYFGPGTRLTVT.

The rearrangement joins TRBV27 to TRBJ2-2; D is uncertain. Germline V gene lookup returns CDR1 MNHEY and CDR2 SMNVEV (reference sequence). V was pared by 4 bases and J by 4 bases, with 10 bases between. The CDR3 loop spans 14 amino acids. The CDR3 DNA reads TGTGCCAGCAGTTCTACCCCCGGCACCGGGGAGCTGTTTTTT. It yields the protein CASSSTPGTGELFF.

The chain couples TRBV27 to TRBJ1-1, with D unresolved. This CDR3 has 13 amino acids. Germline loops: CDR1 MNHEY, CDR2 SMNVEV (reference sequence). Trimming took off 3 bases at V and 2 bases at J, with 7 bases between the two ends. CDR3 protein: CASSFVTNTEAFF. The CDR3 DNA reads TGTGCCAGCAGTTTCGTCACAAACACTGAAGCTTTCTTT.

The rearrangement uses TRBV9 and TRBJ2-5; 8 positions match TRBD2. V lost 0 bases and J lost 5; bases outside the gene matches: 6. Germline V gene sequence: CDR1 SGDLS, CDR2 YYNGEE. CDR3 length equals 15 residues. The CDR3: CASSVAGGPRETQYF. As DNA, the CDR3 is TGTGCCAGCAGCGTAGCGGGAGGGCCAAGGGAGACCCAGTACTTC.

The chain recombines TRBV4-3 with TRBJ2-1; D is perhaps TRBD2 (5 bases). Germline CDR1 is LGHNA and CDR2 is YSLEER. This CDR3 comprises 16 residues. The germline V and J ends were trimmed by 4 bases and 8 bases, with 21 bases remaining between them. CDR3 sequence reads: CASSLNPGTRGDEQFF. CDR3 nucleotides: TGCGCCAGCAGCCTAAACCCGGGAACCCGAGGCGATGAGCAGTTCTTC.

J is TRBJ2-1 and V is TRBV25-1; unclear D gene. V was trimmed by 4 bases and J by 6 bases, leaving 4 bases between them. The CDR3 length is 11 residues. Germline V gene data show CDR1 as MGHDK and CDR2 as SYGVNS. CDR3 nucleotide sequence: TGTGCCAGCAGTGTAGGCAATGAGCAGTTCTTC. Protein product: CASSVGNEQFF.

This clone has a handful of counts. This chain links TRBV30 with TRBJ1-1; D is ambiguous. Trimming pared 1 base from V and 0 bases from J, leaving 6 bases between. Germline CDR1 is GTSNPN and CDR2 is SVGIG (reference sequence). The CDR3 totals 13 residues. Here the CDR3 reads CAWSEGMNTEAFF. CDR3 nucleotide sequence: TGTGCCTGGAGTGAAGGGATGAACACTGAAGCTTTCTTT. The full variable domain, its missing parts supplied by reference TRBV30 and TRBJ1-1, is SQTIHQWPATLVQPVGSPLSLECTVEGTSNPNLYWYRQAAGRGLQLLFYSVGIGQISSEVPQNLSASRPQDRQFILSSKKLLLSDSGFYLCAWSEGMNTEAFFGQGTRLTVV.

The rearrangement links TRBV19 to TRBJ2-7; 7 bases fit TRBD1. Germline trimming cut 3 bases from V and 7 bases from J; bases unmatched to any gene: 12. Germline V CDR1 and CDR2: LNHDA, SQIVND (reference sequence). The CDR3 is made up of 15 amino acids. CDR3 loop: CASSMAGTAAGEQYF. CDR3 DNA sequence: TGTGCCAGTAGTATGGCCGGGACAGCCGCGGGTGAGCAGTACTTC.

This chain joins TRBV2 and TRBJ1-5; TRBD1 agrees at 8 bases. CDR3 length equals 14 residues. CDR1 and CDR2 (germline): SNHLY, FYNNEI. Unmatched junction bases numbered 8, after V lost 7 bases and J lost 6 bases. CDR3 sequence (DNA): TGTGCCAGCAACACCCCAGGGGGCAGTCAGCCCCAGCATTTT. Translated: CASNTPGGSQPQHF. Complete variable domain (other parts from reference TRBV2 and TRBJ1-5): EPEVTQTPSHQVTQMGQEVILRCVPISNHLYFYWYRQILGQKVEFLVSFYNNEISEKSEIFDDQFSVERPDGSNFTLKIRSTKLEDSAMYFCASNTPGGSQPQHFGDGTRLSIL.

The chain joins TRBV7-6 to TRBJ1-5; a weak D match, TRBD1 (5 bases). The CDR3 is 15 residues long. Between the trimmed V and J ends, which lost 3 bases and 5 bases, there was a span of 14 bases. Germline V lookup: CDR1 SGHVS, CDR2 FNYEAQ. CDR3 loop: CASSFESGLDQPQHF. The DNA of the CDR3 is TGTGCCAGCAGCTTCGAATCAGGGTTAGATCAGCCCCAGCATTTT.

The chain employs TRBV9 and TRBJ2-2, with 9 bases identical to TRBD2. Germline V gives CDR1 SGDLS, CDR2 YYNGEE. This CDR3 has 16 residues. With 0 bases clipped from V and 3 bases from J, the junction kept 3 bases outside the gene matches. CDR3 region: CASSVVAGADTGELFF. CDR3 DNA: TGTGCCAGCAGCGTAGTAGCGGGGGCCGACACCGGGGAGCTGTTTTTT.

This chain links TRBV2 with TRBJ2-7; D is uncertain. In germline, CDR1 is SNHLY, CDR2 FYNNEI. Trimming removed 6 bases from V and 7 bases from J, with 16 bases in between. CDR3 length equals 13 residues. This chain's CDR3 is CASSDRWLGEQYF. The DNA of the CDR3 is TGTGCCAGCAGCGACCGGTGGCTGGGGGAGCAGTACTTC. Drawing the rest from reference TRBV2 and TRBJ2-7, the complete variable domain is EPEVTQTPSHQVTQMGQEVILRCVPISNHLYFYWYRQILGQKVEFLVSFYNNEISEKSEIFDDQFSVERPDGSNFTLKIRSTKLEDSAMYFCASSDRWLGEQYFGPGTRLTVT.

CDR3 sequence: CASRTSGTGELFF. As DNA, the CDR3 is TGTGCCAGCCGGACTAGCGGGACCGGGGAGCTGTTTTTT. The chain has TRBV2 and TRBJ2-2; 11 bases line up with TRBD2. Germline V gene lookup returns CDR1 SNHLY and CDR2 FYNNEI. With 8 bases clipped from V and 5 bases from J, the junction kept 1 base outside the gene matches. This CDR3 has 13 amino acids.

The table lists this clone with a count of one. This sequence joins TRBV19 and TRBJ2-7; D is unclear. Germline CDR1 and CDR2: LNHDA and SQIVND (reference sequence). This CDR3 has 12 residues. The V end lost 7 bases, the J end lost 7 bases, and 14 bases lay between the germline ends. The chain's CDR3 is CASNDGRGEQYF. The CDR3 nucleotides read TGTGCCAGTAATGATGGCCGCGGAGAGCAGTACTTC.

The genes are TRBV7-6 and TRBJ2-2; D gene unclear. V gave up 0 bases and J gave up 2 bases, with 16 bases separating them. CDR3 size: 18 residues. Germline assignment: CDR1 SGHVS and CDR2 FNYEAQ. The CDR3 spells CASSLAPSETYNTGELFF. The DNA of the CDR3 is TGTGCCAGCAGCTTAGCTCCATCCGAGACTTATAACACCGGGGAGCTGTTTTTT.

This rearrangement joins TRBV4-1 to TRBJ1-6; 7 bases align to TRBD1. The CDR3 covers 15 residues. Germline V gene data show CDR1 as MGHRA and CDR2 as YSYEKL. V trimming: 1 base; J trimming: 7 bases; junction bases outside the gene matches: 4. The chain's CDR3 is CASSQVVRGNSPLHF. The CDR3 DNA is TGCGCCAGCAGCCAAGTCGTCAGGGGGAATTCACCCCTCCACTTT.

The CDR3: CASSLGRGDTQYF. As DNA, the CDR3 is TGTGCCAGCAGCTTGGGACGGGGAGATACGCAGTATTTT. V gene TRBV7-3 combines with J gene TRBJ2-3, with D perhaps assigned TRBD1 or TRBD2 (5 bases each). Germline loops: CDR1 SGHTA, CDR2 FQGTGA. The CDR3 covers 13 residues. The V end lost 3 bases, the J end lost 5 bases, and 9 bases lay between the germline ends.

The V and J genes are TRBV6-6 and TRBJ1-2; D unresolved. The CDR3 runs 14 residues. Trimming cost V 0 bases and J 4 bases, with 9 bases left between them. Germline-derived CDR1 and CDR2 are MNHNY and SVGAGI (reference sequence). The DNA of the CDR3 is TGTGCCAGCAGTTACTCCGGTTCATTCTATGGCTACACCTTC. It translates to CASSYSGSFYGYTF.

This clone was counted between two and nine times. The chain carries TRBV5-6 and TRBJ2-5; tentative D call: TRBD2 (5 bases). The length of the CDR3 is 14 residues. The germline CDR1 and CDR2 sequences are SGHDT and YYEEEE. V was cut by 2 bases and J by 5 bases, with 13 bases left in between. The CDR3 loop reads CASSLPISGETQYF. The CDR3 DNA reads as TGTGCCAGCAGCTTACCCATATCGGGGGAGACCCAGTACTTC.

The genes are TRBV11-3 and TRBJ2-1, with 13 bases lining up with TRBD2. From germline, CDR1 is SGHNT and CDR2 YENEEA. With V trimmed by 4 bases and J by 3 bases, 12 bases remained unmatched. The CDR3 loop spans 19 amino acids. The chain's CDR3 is CASSSRVTSGRTFYNEQFF. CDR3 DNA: TGTGCCAGCAGCTCCCGGGTGACTAGCGGGAGGACTTTCTACAATGAGCAGTTCTTC.

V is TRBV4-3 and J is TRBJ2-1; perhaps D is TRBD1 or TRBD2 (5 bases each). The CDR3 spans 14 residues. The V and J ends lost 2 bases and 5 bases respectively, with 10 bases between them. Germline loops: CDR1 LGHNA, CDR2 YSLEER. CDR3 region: CASSQTGLNNEQFF. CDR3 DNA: TGCGCCAGCAGCCAAACAGGACTTAACAATGAGCAGTTCTTC.